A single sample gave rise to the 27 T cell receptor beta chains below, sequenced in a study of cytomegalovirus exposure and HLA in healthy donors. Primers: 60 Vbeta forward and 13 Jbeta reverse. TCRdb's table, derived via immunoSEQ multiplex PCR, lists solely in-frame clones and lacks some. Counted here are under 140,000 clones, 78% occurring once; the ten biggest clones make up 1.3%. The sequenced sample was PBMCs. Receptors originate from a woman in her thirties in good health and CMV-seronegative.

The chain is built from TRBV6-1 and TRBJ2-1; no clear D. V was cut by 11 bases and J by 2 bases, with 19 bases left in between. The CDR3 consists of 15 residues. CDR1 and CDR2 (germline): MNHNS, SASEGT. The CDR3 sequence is CAVATAERPYNEQFF. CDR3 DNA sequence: TGTGCCGTAGCAACGGCGGAGAGGCCCTACAATGAGCAGTTCTTC.

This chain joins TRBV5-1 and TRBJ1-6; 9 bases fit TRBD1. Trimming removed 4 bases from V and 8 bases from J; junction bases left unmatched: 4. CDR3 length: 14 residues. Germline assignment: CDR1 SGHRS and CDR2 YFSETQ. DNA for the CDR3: TGCGCCAGCAGCGCCGGGACAGGGTATTCACCCCTCCACTTT. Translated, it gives CASSAGTGYSPLHF.

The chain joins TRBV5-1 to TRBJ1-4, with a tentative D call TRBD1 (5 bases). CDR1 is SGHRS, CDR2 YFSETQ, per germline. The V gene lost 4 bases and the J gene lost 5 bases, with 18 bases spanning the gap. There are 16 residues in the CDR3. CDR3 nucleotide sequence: TGCGCCAGCAGCCAGAGTCAGGGAGGAGAAAATGAAAAACTGTTTTTT. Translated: CASSQSQGGENEKLFF.

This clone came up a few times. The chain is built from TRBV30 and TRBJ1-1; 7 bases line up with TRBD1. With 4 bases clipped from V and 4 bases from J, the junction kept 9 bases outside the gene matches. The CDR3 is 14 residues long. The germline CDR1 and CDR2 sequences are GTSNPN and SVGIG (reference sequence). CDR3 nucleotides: TGTGCCTGGACTACAGGGGTGGGAAGCACTGAAGCTTTCTTT. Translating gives CAWTTGVGSTEAFF.

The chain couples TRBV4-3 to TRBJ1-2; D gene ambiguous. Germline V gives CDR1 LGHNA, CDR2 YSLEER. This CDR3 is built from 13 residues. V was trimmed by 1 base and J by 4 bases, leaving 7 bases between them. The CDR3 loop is CASSQGRSYGYTF. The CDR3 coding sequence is TGCGCCAGCAGCCAAGGGCGGAGCTATGGCTACACCTTC.

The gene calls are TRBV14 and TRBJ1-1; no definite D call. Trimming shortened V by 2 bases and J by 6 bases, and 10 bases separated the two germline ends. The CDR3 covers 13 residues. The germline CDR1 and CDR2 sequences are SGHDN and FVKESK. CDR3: CASSQQRSSEAFF. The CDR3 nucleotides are TGTGCCAGCAGCCAACAGCGCTCCTCTGAAGCTTTCTTT.

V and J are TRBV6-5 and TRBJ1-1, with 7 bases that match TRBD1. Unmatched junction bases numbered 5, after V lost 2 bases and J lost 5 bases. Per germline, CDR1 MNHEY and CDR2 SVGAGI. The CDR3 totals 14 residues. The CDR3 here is CASSYTGEQTEAFF. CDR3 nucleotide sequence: TGTGCCAGCAGTTACACAGGGGAGCAGACTGAAGCTTTCTTT.

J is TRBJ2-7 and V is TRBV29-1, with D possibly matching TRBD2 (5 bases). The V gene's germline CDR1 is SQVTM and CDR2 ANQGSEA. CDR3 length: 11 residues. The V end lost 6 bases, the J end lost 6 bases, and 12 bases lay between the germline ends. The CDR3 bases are TGCAGCGTAAAGGGAGAGAGCGAGCAGTACTTC. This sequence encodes CSVKGESEQYF.

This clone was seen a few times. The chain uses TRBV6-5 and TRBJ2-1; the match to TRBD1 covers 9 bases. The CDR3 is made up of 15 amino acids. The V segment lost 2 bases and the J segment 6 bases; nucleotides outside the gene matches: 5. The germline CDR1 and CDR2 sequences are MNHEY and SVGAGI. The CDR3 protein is CASSYGTGSINEQFF. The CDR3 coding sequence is TGTGCCAGCAGTTACGGGACAGGGTCCATCAATGAGCAGTTCTTC.

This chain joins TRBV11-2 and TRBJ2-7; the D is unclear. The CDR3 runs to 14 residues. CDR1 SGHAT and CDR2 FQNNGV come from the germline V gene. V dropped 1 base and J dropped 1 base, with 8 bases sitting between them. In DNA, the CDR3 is TGTGCCAGCAGCTTAGTTCAGATTTCCTACGAGCAGTACTTC. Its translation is CASSLVQISYEQYF.

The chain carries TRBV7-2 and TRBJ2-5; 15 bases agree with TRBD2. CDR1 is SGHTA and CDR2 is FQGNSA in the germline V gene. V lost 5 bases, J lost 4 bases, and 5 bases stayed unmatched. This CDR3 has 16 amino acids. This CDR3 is CASSPGLAGGRETQYF. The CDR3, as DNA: TGTGCCAGCAGCCCCGGACTAGCGGGGGGGCGAGAGACCCAGTACTTC.

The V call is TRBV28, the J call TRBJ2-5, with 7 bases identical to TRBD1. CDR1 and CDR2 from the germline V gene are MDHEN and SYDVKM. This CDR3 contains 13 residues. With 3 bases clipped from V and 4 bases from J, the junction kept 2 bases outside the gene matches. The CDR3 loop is CASSFSGGETQYF. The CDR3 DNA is TGTGCCAGCAGTTTTTCAGGGGGAGAGACCCAGTACTTC. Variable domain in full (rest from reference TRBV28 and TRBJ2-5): DVKVTQSSRYLVKRTGEKVFLECVQDMDHENMFWYRQDPGLGLRLIYFSYDVKMKEKGDIPEGYSVSREKKERFSLILESASTNQTSMYLCASSFSGGETQYFGPGTRLLVL.

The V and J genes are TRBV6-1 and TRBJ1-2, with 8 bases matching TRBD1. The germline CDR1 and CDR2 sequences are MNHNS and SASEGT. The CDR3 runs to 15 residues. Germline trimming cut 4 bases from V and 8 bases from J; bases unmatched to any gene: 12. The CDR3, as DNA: TGTGCCAGCAGTGGATATACTCAGGGGGCAGGGGGCTACACCTTC. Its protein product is CASSGYTQGAGGYTF.

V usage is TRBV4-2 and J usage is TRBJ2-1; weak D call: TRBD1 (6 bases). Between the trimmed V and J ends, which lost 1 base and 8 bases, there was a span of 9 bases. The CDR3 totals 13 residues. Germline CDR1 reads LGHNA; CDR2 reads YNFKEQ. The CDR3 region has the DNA TGTGCCAGCAGCCAAGGTCCAGGGGATGAGCAGTTCTTC. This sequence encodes CASSQGPGDEQFF.

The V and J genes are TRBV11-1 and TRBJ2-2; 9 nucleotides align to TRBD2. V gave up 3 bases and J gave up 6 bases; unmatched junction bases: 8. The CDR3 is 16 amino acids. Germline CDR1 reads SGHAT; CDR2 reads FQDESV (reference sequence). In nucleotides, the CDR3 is TGTGCCAGCAGCTTCCCCGCGGGAGGGGGTGCCGGGGAGCTGTTTTTT. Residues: CASSFPAGGGAGELFF.

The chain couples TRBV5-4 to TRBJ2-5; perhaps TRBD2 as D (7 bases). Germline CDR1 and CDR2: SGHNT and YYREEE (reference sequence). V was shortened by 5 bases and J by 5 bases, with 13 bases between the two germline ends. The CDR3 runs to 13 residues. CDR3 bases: TGTGCCAGCAGACGGGGGGCAGAGGAGACCCAGTACTTC. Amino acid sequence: CASRRGAEETQYF.

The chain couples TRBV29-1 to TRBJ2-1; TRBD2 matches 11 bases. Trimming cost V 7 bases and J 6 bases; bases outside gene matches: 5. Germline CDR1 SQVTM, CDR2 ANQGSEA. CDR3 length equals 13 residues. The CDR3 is CSDGTSGSNEQFF. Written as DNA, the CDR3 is TGCAGCGACGGGACTAGCGGTAGCAATGAGCAGTTCTTC.

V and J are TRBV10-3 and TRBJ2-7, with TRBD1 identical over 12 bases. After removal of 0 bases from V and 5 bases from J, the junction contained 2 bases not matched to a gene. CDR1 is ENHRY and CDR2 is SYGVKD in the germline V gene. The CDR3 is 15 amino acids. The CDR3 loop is CAISESGTGGDEQYF. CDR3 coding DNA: TGTGCCATCAGTGAGTCCGGGACAGGGGGCGACGAGCAGTACTTC.

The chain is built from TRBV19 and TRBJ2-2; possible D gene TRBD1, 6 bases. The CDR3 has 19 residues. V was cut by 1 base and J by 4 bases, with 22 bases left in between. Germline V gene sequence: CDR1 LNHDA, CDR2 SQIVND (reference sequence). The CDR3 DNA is TGTGCCAGTAGTATAGCCAGTACAGGGAGAAGACCCCTCACCGGGGAGCTGTTTTTT. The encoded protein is CASSIASTGRRPLTGELFF.

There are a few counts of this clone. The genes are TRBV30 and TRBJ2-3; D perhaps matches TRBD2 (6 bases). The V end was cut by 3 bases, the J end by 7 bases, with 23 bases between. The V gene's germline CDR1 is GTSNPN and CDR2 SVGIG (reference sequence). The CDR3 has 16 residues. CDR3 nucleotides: TGTGCCTGGAGGGGACGAGCGGGTGGGGGGTTTTATACGCAGTATTTT. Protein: CAWRGRAGGGFYTQYF.

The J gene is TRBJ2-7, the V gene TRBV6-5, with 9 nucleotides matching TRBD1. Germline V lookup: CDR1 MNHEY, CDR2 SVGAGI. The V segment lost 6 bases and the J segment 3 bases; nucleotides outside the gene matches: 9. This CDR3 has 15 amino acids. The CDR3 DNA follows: TGTGCCAGCAGCCGTGCCGGGACAGGGAACTACGAGCAGTACGTC. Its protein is CASSRAGTGNYEQYV.

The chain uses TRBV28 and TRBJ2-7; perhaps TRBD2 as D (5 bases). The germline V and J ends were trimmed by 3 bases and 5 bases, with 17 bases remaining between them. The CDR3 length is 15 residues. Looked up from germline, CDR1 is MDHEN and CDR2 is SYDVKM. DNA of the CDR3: TGTGCCAGCAGTTTTGGAGTGGGAGTGAAGGACGAGCAGTACTTC. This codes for CASSFGVGVKDEQYF. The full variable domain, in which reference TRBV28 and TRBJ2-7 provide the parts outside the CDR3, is DVKVTQSSRYLVKRTGEKVFLECVQDMDHENMFWYRQDPGLGLRLIYFSYDVKMKEKGDIPEGYSVSREKKERFSLILESASTNQTSMYLCASSFGVGVKDEQYFGPGTRLTVT.

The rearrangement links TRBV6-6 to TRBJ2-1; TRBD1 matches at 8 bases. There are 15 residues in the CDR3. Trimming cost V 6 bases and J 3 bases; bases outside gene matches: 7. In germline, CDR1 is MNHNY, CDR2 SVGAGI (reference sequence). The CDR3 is CASRPPGQVYNEQFF. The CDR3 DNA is TGTGCCAGCAGACCCCCGGGACAGGTCTACAATGAGCAGTTCTTC.

The CDR3 nucleotides are TGTGCCAGTCGGGGAAGTAACAATGAGCAGTTCTTC. It specifies CASRGSNNEQFF. The chain uses TRBV19 and TRBJ2-1; maybe TRBD2 (5 bases). Trimming removed 8 bases at V and 5 bases at J, with 10 bases between. Per the germline V gene, CDR1 is LNHDA and CDR2 is SQIVND (reference sequence). This CDR3 has 12 residues.

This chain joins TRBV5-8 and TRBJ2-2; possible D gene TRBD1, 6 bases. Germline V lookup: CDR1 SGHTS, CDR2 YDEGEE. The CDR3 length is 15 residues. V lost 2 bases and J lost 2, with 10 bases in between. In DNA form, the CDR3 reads TGTGCCAGCAGCTTCCGGGACATCAACACCGGGGAGCTGTTTTTT. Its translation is CASSFRDINTGELFF.

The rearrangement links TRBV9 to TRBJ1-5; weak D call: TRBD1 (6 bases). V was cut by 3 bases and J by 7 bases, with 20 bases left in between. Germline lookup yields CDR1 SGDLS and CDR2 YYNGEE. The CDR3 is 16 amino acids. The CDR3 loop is CASSEPVVGAGQPQHF. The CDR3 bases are TGTGCCAGCAGCGAGCCTGTGGTGGGGGCAGGGCAGCCCCAGCATTTT.

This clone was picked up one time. CDR3 amino acids: CASSLASVNYGYTF. The CDR3 bases are TGTGCCAGCAGCTTAGCTTCAGTTAACTATGGCTACACCTTC. The chain uses TRBV7-9 and TRBJ1-2; no firm D call. V lost 0 bases and J 1 base, leaving 6 bases between the germline ends. Germline lookup yields CDR1 SEHNR and CDR2 FQNEAQ (reference sequence). There are 14 residues in the CDR3.